This TCR beta chain derives from a study of cytomegalovirus exposure and HLA in healthy donors. Study results and caveats: According to an earlier analysis, most TCR beta V segments yielded productive rearrangements about 87% or about 30% of the time. There were some V segments, including TRBV6-2 and TRBV6-3, excluded as indistinguishable.

This clone was picked up a small number of times. Its antigen is unidentified. Researchers ran the PCR with 60 Vbeta and 13 Jbeta primers. Measured with immunoSEQ multiplex PCR; TCRdb has only the in-frame clones, and not every one. This table has about 140,000 clones, roughly 75% appearing once. The ends were cut back, 7 bases at V and 3 bases at J, with 21 bases in the middle. This CDR3 spans 16 amino acids. Germline V gives CDR1 SQVTM, CDR2 ANQGSEA. Sequencing used PBMCs. J is TRBJ2-2 and V is TRBV29-1; possibly TRBD1 for D (9 bases). The sequence derives from a man aged 40-55 years in good health and CMV-seronegative. CDR3 DNA sequence: TGCAGCGGTCGGGACAGGGCAGCGGGGGACACCGGGGAGCTGTTTTTT. Translation: CSGRDRAAGDTGELFF.